Listed here is a single TCR beta chain. The data were obtained in a study of blood T cell repertoires in COVID-19. Across the whole study: Acute and convalescent COVID-19 specimens originated in the United States, Italy and Spain.

The CDR3 has 15 amino acids. The germline V and J ends were trimmed by 6 bases and 0 bases, with 13 bases remaining between them. Germline values: CDR1 SNHLY, CDR2 FYNNEI. Generated by immunoSEQ multiplex PCR, the TCRdb table keeps only in-frame clones and is missing some. The sample includes fewer than 400,000 clones, 85% of them seen just once. Cohorts were assigned according to the clinical history that participants reported. The study recruited exposed participants who had met a COVID-19 case within 2 weeks before entry. The chain recombines TRBV2 with TRBJ2-3; D is possibly TRBD1 (6 bases). Sequenced material: PBMCs or T cells enriched from blood (not recorded which). This TCR derives from a woman aged 25 to 45 who had been exposed to COVID-19. As DNA, the CDR3 is TGTGCCAGCAGCCCACAGGGTACTAGCACAGATACGCAGTATTTT. Translated, it gives CASSPQGTSTDTQYF.